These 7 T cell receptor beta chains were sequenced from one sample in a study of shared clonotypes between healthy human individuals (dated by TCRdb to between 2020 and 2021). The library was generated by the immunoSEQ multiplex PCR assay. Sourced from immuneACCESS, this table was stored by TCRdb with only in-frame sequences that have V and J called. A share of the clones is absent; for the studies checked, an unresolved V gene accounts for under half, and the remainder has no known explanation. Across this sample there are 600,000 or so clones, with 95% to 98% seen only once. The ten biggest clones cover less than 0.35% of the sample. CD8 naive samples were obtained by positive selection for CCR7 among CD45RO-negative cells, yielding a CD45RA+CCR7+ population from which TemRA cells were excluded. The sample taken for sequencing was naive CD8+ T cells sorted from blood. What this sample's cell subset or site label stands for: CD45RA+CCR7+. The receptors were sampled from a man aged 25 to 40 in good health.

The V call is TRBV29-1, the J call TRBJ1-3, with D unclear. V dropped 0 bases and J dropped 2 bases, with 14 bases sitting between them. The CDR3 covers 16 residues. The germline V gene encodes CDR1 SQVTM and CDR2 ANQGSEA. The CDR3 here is CSVEDRTNPAGNTIYF. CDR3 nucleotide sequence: TGCAGCGTTGAAGATAGGACGAACCCGGCTGGAAACACCATATATTTT.

CDR3 sequence reads: CASSPAPTDTQYF. Written as DNA, the CDR3 is TGTGCCAGCAGCCCAGCCCCGACCGATACGCAGTATTTT. The J gene is TRBJ2-3, the V gene TRBV11-3, with no clear D. Trimming shortened V by 5 bases and J by 6 bases, and 12 bases separated the two germline ends. The germline CDR1 and CDR2 sequences are SGHNT and YENEEA. The CDR3 is made up of 13 amino acids.

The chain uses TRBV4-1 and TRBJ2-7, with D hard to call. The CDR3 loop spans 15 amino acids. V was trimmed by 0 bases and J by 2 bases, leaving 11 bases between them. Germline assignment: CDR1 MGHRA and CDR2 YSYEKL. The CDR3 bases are TGCGCCAGCAGCCAAGATGCCGCCCCAACCTACGAGCAGTACTTC. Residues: CASSQDAAPTYEQYF.

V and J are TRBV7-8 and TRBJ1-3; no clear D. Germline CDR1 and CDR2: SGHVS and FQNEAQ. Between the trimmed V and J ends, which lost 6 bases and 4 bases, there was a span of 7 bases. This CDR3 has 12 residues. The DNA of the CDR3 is TGTGCCAGCAGACACCAAGGAAACACCATATATTTT. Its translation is CASRHQGNTIYF.

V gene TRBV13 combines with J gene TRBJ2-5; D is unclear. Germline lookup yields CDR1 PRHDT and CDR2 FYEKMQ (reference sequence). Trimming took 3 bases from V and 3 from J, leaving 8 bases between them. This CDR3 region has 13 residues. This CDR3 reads CASSFRTEETQYF. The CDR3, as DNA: TGTGCCAGCAGCTTCCGGACGGAAGAGACCCAGTACTTC.

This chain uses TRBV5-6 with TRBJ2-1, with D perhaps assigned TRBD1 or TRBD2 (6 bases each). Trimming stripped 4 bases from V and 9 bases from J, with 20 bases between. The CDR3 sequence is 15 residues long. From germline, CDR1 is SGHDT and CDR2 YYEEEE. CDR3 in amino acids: CASSIGGLAVAEQFF. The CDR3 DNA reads TGTGCCAGCAGCATAGGGGGACTCGCGGTCGCTGAGCAGTTCTTC. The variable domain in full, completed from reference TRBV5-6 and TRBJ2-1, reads DAGVTQSPTHLIKTRGQQVTLRCSPKSGHDTVSWYQQALGQGPQFIFQYYEEEERQRGNFPDRFSGHQFPNYSSELNVNALLLGDSALYLCASSIGGLAVAEQFFGPGTRLTVL.

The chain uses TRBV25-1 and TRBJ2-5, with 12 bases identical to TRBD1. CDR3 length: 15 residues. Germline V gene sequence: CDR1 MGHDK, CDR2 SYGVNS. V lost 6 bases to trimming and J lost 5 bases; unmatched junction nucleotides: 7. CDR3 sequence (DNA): TGTGCCAGCAGCGAAGGGACAGGGGGCTTCGAGACCCAGTACTTC. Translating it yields CASSEGTGGFETQYF.